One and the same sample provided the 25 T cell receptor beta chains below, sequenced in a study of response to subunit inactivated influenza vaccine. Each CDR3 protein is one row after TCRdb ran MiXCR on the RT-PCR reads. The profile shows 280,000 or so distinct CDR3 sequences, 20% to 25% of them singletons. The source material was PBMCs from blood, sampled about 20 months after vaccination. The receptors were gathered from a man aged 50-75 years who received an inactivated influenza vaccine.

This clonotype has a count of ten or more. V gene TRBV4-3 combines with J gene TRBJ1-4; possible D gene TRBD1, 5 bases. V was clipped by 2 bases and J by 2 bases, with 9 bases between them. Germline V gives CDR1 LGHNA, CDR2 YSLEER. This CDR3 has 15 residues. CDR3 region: CASSQTGGTNEKLFF. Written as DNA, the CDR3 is TGCGCCAGCAGCCAAACAGGAGGGACTAATGAAAAACTGTTTTTT.

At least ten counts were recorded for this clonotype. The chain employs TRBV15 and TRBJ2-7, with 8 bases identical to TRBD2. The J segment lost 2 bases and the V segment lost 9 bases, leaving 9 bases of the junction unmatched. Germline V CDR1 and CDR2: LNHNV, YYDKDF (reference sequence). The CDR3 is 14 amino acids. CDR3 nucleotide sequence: TGTGCCACTTCCCAGGTAGCGGGACCCTACGAGCAGTACTTC. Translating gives CATSQVAGPYEQYF.

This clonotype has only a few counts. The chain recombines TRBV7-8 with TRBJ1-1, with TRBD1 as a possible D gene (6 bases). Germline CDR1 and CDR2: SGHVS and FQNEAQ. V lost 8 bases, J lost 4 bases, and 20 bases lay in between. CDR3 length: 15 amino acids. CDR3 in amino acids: CASGSRGIGGTEAFF. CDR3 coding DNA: TGTGCCAGCGGGAGCAGGGGTATTGGAGGCACTGAAGCTTTCTTT.

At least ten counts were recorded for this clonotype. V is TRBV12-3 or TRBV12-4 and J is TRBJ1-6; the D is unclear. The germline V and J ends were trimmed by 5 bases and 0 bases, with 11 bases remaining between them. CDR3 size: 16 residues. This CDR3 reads CASSVDGYSYNSPLHF. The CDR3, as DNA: TGTGCCAGCAGTGTGGACGGGTACTCCTATAATTCACCCCTCCACTTT.

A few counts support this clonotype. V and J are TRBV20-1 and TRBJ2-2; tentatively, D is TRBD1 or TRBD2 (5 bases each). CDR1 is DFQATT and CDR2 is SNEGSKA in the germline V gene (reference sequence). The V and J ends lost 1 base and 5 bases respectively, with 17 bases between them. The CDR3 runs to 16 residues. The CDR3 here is CSARAPTGTRTGELFF. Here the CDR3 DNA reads TGCAGTGCTAGAGCCCCGACCGGGACCAGGACCGGGGAGCTGTTTTTT.

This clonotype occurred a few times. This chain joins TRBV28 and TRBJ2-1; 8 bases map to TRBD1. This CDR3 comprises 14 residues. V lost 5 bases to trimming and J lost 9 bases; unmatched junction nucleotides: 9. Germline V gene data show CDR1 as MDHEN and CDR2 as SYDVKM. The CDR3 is CASSAYDRGPEQFF. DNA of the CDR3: TGTGCCAGCAGTGCTTACGACAGGGGCCCTGAGCAGTTCTTC.

CDR3 residues: CASIGSGSSYEQYF. CDR3 nucleotides: TGTGCCAGCATTGGGAGTGGGAGCTCCTACGAGCAGTACTTC. This chain links TRBV6-1 with TRBJ2-7; D might be TRBD2 (5 bases). The germline V and J ends were trimmed by 7 bases and 0 bases, with 13 bases remaining between them. Looked up from germline, CDR1 is MNHNS and CDR2 is SASEGT. The CDR3 has 14 residues.

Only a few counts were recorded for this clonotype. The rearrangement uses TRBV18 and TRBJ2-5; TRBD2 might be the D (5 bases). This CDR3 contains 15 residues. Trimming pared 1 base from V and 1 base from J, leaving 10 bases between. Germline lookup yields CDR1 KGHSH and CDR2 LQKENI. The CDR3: CASSPRSGIQETQYF. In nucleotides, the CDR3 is TGTGCCAGCTCACCACGATCCGGGATCCAAGAGACCCAGTACTTC.

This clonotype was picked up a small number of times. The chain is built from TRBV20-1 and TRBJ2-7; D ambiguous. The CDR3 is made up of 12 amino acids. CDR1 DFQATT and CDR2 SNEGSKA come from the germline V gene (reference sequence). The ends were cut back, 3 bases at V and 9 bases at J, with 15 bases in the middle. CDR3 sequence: CSASAPTTGQYF. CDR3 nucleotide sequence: TGCAGTGCTAGTGCCCCGACAACGGGGCAGTACTTC.

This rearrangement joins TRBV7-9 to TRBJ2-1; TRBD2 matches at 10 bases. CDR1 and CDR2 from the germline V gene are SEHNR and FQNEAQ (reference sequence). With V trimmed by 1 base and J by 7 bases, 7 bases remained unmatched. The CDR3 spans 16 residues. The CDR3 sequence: CASSLGPSGSGNEQFF. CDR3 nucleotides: TGTGCCAGCAGCTTAGGTCCTAGCGGGAGCGGAAATGAGCAGTTCTTC.

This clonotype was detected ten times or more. CDR3 residues: CASSLTGSEGKLFF. CDR3 sequence (DNA): TGCGCCAGCAGCCTGACAGGGTCGGAAGGAAAACTGTTTTTT. The V call is TRBV5-1, the J call TRBJ1-4, with TRBD1 identical over 7 bases. The ends lost 4 bases at V and 10 bases at J; junction bases unmatched: 10. The CDR3 is 14 amino acids. CDR1 and CDR2 from the germline V gene are SGHRS and YFSETQ. Looking up the rest from reference TRBV5-1 and TRBJ1-4 gives the full variable domain: KAGVTQTPRYLIKTRGQQVTLSCSPISGHRSVSWYQQTPGQGLQFLFEYFSETQRNKGNFPGRFSGRQFSNSRSEMNVSTLELGDSALYLCASSLTGSEGKLFFGSGTQLSVL.

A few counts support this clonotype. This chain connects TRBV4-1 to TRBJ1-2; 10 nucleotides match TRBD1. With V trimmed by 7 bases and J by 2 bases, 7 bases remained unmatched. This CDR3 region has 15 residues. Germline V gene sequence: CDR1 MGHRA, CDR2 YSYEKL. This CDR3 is CASTLSGQGNYGYTF. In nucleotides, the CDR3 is TGCGCCAGCACCCTGTCGGGACAGGGGAACTATGGCTACACCTTC.

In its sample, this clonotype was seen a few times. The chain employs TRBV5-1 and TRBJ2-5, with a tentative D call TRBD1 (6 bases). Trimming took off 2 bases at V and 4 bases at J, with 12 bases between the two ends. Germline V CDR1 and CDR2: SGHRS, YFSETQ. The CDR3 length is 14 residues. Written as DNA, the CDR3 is TGCGCCAGCAGCTTAACAGGGCGAAGAGAGACCCAGTACTTC. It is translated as CASSLTGRRETQYF.

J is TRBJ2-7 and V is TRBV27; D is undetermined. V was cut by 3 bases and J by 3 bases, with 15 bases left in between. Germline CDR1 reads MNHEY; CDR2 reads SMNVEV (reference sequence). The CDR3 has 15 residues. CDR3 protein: CASSFKQRFYYEQYF. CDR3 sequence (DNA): TGTGCCAGCAGTTTTAAACAGAGATTCTACTACGAGCAGTACTTC.

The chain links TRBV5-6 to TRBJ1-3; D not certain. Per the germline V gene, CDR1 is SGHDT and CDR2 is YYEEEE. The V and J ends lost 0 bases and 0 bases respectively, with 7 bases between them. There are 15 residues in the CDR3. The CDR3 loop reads CASSLDESSGNTIYF. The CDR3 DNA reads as TGTGCCAGCAGCTTGGATGAGAGCTCTGGAAACACCATATATTTT.

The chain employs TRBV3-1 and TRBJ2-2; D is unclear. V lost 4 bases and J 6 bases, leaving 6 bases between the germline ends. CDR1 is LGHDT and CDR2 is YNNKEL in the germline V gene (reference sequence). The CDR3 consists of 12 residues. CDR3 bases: TGTGCCAGCAGCCCTCCTCCCGGGGAGCTGTTTTTT. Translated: CASSPPPGELFF.

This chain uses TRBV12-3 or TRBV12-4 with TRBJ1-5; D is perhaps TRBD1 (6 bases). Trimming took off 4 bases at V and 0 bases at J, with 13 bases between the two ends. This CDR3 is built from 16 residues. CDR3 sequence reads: CASSSRQGISNQPQHF. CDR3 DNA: TGTGCCAGCAGTTCGAGGCAGGGGATTAGCAATCAGCCCCAGCATTTT.

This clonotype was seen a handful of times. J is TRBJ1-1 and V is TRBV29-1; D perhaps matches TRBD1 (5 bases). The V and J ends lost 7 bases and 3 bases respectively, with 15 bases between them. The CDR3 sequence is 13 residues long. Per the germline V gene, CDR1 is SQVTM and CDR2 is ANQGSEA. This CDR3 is CSAKTGGYTEAFF. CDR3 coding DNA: TGCAGCGCAAAAACGGGGGGGTACACTGAAGCTTTCTTT. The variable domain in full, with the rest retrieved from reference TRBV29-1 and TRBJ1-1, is SAVISQKPSRDICQRGTSLTIQCQVDSQVTMMFWYRQQPGQSLTLIATANQGSEATYESGFVIDKFPISRPNLTFSTLTVSNMSPEDSSIYLCSAKTGGYTEAFFGQGTRLTVV.

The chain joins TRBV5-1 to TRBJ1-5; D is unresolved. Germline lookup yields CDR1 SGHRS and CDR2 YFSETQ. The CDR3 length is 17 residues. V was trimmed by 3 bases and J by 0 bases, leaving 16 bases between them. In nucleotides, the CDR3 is TGCGCCAGCAGCTCCCGACACGACACCGATAGCAATCAGCCCCAGCATTTT. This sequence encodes CASSSRHDTDSNQPQHF. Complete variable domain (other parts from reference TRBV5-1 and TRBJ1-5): KAGVTQTPRYLIKTRGQQVTLSCSPISGHRSVSWYQQTPGQGLQFLFEYFSETQRNKGNFPGRFSGRQFSNSRSEMNVSTLELGDSALYLCASSSRHDTDSNQPQHFGDGTRLSIL.

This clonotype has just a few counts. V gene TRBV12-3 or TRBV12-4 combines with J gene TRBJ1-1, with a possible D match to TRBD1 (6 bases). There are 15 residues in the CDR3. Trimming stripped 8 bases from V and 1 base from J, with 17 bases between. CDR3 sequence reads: CASGRGGTPNTEAFF. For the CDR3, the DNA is TGTGCCAGCGGCCGAGGCGGGACACCGAACACTGAAGCTTTCTTT.

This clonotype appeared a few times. The CDR3 reads CASSFQTGSRNQPQHF. In nucleotides, the CDR3 is TGTGCCAGCAGTTTCCAGACAGGGTCCCGAAATCAGCCCCAGCATTTT. The chain has TRBV28 and TRBJ1-5; 7 nucleotides agree with TRBD1. The germline gives CDR1 MDHEN, CDR2 SYDVKM. The trim removed 3 bases at V and 4 bases at J, leaving 9 bases unmatched. The CDR3 totals 16 residues. The full variable domain, rest sourced from reference TRBV28 and TRBJ1-5, is DVKVTQSSRYLVKRTGEKVFLECVQDMDHENMFWYRQDPGLGLRLIYFSYDVKMKEKGDIPEGYSVSREKKERFSLILESASTNQTSMYLCASSFQTGSRNQPQHFGDGTRLSIL.

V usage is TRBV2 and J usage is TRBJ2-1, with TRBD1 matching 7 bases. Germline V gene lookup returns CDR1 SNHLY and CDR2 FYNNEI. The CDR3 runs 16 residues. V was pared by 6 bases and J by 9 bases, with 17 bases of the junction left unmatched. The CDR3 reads CASSRSGEGQPGEQFF. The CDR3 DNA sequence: TGTGCCAGCAGCCGTTCCGGTGAGGGACAGCCAGGTGAGCAGTTCTTC.

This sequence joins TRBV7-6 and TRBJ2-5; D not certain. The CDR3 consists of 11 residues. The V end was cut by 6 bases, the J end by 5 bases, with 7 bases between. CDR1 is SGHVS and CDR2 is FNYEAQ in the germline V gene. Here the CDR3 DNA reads TGTGCCAGCAGGGTTTTGGAGACCCAGTACTTC. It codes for CASRVLETQYF.

CDR3 in amino acids: CASSPLTAMNTEAFF. The CDR3 region has the DNA TGCGCCAGCAGCCCGTTGACAGCCATGAACACTGAAGCTTTCTTT. This sequence joins TRBV5-1 and TRBJ1-1, with D maybe TRBD1 (5 bases). The CDR3 loop spans 15 amino acids. Looked up from germline, CDR1 is SGHRS and CDR2 is YFSETQ. Trimming took 4 bases from V and 0 from J, leaving 13 bases between them.

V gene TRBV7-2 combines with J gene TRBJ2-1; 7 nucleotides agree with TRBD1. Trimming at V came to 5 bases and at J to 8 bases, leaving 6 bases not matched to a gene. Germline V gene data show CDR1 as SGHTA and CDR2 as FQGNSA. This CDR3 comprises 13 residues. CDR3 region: CASSRTQGYEQFF. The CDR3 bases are TGTGCCAGCAGCAGAACACAGGGGTATGAGCAGTTCTTC.